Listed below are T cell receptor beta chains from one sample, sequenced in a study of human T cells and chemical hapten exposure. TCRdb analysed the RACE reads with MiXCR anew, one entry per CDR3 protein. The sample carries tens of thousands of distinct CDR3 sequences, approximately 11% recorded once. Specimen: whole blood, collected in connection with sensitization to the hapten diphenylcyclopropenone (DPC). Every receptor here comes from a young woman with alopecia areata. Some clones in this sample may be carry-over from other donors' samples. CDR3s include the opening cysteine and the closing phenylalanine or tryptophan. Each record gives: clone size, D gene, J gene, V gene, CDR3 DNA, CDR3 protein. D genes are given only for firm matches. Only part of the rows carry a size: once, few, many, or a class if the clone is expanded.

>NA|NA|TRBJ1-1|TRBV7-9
TGTGCCAGCAGCTCCCCGGCGGGGGGCGGATGGACTGAAGCTTTCTTT
CASSSPAGGGWTEAFF
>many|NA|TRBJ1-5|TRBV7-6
TGTGCCAGCAGCTCTTATGCGGGGGTTTCGTATCAGCCCCAGCATTTT
CASSSYAGVSYQPQHF
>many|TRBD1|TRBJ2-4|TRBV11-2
TGTGCCAGCAGCTTAGGTCAGGGGGTAGCCAAAAACATTCAGTACTTC
CASSLGQGVAKNIQYF
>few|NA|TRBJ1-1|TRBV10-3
TGTGCCATCAGCGGGAACATGAACACTGAAGCTTTCTTT
CAISGNMNTEAFF
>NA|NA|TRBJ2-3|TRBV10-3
TGTGCCCCCAAGTGGTATACGCAGTATTTT
CAPKWYTQYF
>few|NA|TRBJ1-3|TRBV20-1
TGCAGTGCTACTGGGGCGCGTGGAAACACCATATATTTT
CSATGARGNTIYF
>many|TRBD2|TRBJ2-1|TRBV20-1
TGCAGTGCTAGCGACGGGAGGTCCAATGAGCAGTTCTTC
CSASDGRSNEQFF
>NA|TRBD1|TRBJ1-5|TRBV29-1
TGCAGCGTTGGGGACAGGGATAGCAATCAGCCCCAGCATTTT
CSVGDRDSNQPQHF
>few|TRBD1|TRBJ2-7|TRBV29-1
TGCAGCGTGGCCGCCGGGACAGGGCCAGGTGTCGGGCAGTACTTC
CSVAAGTGPGVGQYF
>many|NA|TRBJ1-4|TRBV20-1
TGCAGTGCTAGCGACGGGGGAGCTAATGAAAAACTGTTTTTT
CSASDGGANEKLFF
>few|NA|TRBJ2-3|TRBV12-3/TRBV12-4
TGTGCCAGCAGTTTCGGGCAGGGGAGTACAGATACGCAGTATTTT
CASSFGQGSTDTQYF
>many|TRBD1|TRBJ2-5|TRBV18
TGTGCCAGCTCATCTAACAGGGGATTTCAAGAGACCCAGTACTTC
CASSSNRGFQETQYF
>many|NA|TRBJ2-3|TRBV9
TGTGCCAGCAGCGTAGCAGGGGGGGCCGCAGATACGCAGTATTTT
CASSVAGGAADTQYF
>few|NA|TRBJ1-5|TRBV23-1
TGCGCCAGCAGGAGTCTGCCCCAGCATTTT
CASRSLPQHF
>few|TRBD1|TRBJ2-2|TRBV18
TGTGCCAGCTCACCTCTGAGGGGGCAGACCGGGGAGCTGTTTTTT
CASSPLRGQTGELFF
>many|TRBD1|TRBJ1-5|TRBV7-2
TGTGCCAGCACCCTGGACAGGGGGAATCAGCCCCAGCATTTT
CASTLDRGNQPQHF
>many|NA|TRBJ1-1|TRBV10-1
TGCGCCAGCACAGGGACAATGAACACTGAAGCTTTCTTT
CASTGTMNTEAFF
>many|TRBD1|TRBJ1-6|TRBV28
TGTGCCAGCAGTTCCGGGACAGGGAATTCTGCACCCCTCCACTTT
CASSSGTGNSAPLHF
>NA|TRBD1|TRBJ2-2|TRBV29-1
TGCAGCGTTGAAGACAGACAGGGGTTTCCCGTGGAGCTGTTTTTT
CSVEDRQGFPVELFF
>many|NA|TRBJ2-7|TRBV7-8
TGTGCCAGCAGCTCCGCCAGGGGGGACGAGCAGTACTTC
CASSSARGDEQYF
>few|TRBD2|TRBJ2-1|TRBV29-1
TGCAGCGTACCCCGGGGAGGGAGCAATGAGCAGTTCTTC
CSVPRGGSNEQFF
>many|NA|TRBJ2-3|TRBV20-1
TGCAGTGCTAGAGGGGAAGGCACAGATACGCAGTATTTT
CSARGEGTDTQYF
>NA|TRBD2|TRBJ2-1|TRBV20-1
TGCAGTGCCGTTAGCGGGAGTAACTACAATGAGCAGTTCTTC
CSAVSGSNYNEQFF
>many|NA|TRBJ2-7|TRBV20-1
TGCAGTTCCCAGAGCGGGTCCGAGCAGTACTTC
CSSQSGSEQYF
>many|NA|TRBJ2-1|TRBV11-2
TGTGCCAGCAGCATGACGCGGTTAGGGGGGCAGAATGAGCAGTTCTTC
CASSMTRLGGQNEQFF
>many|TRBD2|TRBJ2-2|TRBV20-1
TGCAGTGCCCAGTGGACTAGAGGCGACACCGGGGAGCTGTTTTTT
CSAQWTRGDTGELFF
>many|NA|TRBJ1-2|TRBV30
TGTGCCTGGAGTGTACGAAGTGGCACCTATGGCTACACCTTC
CAWSVRSGTYGYTF
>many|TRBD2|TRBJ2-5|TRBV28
TGTGCCAGCAGTCTGACTAGCGGGAGGGGGGATGAGACCCAGTACTTC
CASSLTSGRGDETQYF
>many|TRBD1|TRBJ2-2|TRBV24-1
TGTGCCACCAGTGAAGCCGGGACAGGGTGGGGCGGGGAGCTGTTTTTT
CATSEAGTGWGGELFF